The sequence of this TCR beta chain was determined in a study of OX40 agonist ivuxolimab in advanced cancers. Overall study: At doses from 0.01 to 10 mg/kg, patients were given intravenous ivuxolimab every 2 weeks. Patients in dose escalation had liver, melanoma, kidney or head and neck cancers.

There are 16 residues in the CDR3. Germline trimming cut 7 bases from V and 4 bases from J; bases unmatched to any gene: 12. The germline gives CDR1 LNHDA, CDR2 SQIVND (reference sequence). Sequencing was performed with immunoSEQ multiplex PCR; in TCRdb, only in-frame clones are kept and a portion is missing. The table has approximately 22,000 clones, roughly 85% seen once; the top ten hold about 17%. As for this clone: Its specificity is not known.

Overall study findings and caveats: Mean expanded clone counts were higher in CD8+ than CD4+ T cells.

The sequences come from CD4+ or CD8+ T cells sorted from blood, collected in a trial of the OX40 agonist ivuxolimab. The chain joins TRBV19 to TRBJ2-1; TRBD2 agrees at 8 bases. This sequence was found in an adult with an advanced solid tumor such as melanoma, head and neck, liver or kidney cancer. CDR3 DNA sequence: TGTGCCAGTACAGACTACAGCGGGAGAGGGTACAATGAGCAGTTCTTC. It specifies CASTDYSGRGYNEQFF.